Given below is one T cell receptor beta chain in context. Profiled with immunoSEQ multiplex PCR; TCRdb holds only in-frame clones, not every one. Counted here are some 190,000 clones, about 88% occurring once; the ten biggest clones make up approximately 1.5%. The CDR3 covers 12 residues. The germline V gene encodes CDR1 LGHDT and CDR2 YNNKEL (reference sequence). The V and J ends lost 2 bases and 6 bases respectively, with 8 bases between them. This sample was taken from a study of blood T cell repertoires in COVID-19. On the study more broadly: The United States, Italy and Spain supplied acute and convalescent COVID-19 samples.

This chain uses TRBV3-1 (or the pseudogene TRBV3-2) with TRBJ2-7; no clear D. The TCR originated in a man aged 18 to 29 with active or convalescent COVID-19. Sequencing used peripheral blood. CDR3: CASSQSSSEQYF. The CDR3 coding sequence is TGTGCCAGCAGCCAATCCTCTTCCGAGCAGTACTTC.